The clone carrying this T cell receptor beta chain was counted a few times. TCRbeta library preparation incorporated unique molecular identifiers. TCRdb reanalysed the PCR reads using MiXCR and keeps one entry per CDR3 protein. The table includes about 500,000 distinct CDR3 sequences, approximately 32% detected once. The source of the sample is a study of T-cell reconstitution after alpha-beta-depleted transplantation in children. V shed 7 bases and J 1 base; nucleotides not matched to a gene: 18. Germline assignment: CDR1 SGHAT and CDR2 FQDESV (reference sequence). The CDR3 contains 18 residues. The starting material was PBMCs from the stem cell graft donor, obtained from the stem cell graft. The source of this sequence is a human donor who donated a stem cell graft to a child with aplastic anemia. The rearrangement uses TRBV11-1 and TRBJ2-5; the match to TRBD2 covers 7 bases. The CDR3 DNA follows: TGTGCCAGCACCTCCGAGGGACTACGAAACTCCCTCCAAGAGACCCAGTACTTC. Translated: CASTSEGLRNSLQETQYF.